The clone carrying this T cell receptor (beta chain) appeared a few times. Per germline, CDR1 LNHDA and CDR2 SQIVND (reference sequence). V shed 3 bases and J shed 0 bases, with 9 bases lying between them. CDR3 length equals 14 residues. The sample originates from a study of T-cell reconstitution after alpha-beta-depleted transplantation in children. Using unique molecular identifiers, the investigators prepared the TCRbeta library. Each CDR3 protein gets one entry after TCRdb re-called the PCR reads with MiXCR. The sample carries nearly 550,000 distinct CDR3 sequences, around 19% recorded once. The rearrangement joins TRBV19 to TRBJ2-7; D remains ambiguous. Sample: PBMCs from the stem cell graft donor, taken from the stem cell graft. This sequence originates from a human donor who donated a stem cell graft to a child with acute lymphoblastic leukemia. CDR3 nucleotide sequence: TGTGCCAGTAGTATTGCCGACGGCTCCTACGAGCAGTACTTC. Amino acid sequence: CASSIADGSYEQYF.